This T cell receptor beta chain came from a study of control samples from healthy donors and cancer patients. TCRdb keeps only in-frame clones here, not all; method: immunoSEQ multiplex PCR. The sample contains 150,000 or so clones, about 94% of which appear only once. The germline V gene encodes CDR1 MDHEN and CDR2 SYDVKM. Trimming took 5 bases from V and 10 from J; bases not matched to a gene: 14. The CDR3 has 17 residues. The V call is TRBV28, the J call TRBJ1-6; 10 bases are shared with TRBD1. The TCR was taken from a man aged 35 to 55 in good health. Sequences were obtained from blood. The chain's CDR3 is CASSRRDRGPLGSPLHF. CDR3 DNA: TGTGCCAGCAGTCGCCGGGACAGGGGACCTCTGGGATCACCCCTCCACTTT. Filled out from reference TRBV28 and TRBJ1-6, the complete variable domain reads DVKVTQSSRYLVKRTGEKVFLECVQDMDHENMFWYRQDPGLGLRLIYFSYDVKMKEKGDIPEGYSVSREKKERFSLILESASTNQTSMYLCASSRRDRGPLGSPLHFGNGTRLTVT.